One and the same sample provided the 5 T cell receptor beta chains below, sequenced in a study of monozygotic twins with inflammatory bowel disease. TCRdb reprocessed the 5' RACE reads and reports one entry per CDR3 protein, with no DNA. Recorded here are under 150,000 distinct CDR3 sequences; the top ten clones represent 2.4%. Sequencing was done on a sample of blood. The receptors were gathered from a human donor with ulcerative colitis or Crohn's disease, or a healthy co-twin of an affected twin (not recorded which).

This sequence joins TRBV6-5 and TRBJ2-3. The germline gives CDR1 MNHEY, CDR2 SVGAGI. The CDR3 contains 11 residues. CDR3: CASSYINTQYF.

This rearrangement joins TRBV11-1 to TRBJ1-4; TCRdb designates TRBD1, a call that cannot be tested without DNA. The CDR3 extends over 18 amino acids. Germline CDR1 is SGHAT and CDR2 is FQDESV (reference sequence). The CDR3 loop is CASSLRAGTGGGNEKLFF. Filled out from reference TRBV11-1 and TRBJ1-4, the complete variable domain reads EAEVAQSPRYKITEKSQAVAFWCDPISGHATLYWYRQILGQGPELLVQFQDESVVDDSQLPKDRFSAERLKGVDSTLKIQPAELGDSAMYLCASSLRAGTGGGNEKLFFGSGTQLSVL.

The V gene is TRBV4-1, the J gene TRBJ2-5; TCRdb outputs TRBD1, but without DNA this stays unchecked. The CDR3 spans 16 residues. Germline lookup yields CDR1 MGHRA and CDR2 YSYEKL. The CDR3 loop is CASSQLGGYRQETQYF.

CDR3 protein: CASSLAGRPNQPQHF. The V call is TRBV5-4, the J call TRBJ1-5. CDR1 SGHNT and CDR2 YYREEE come from the germline V gene (reference sequence). The CDR3 runs to 15 residues.

The chain combines TRBV4-2 with TRBJ2-7; TCRdb designates TRBD1, a call that cannot be tested without DNA. The CDR3 runs to 14 residues. Germline CDR1 is LGHNA and CDR2 is YNFKEQ. The CDR3 reads CASSARDSHYEQYF.